The entry below describes one TCR beta chain. Trimming took off 8 bases at V and 5 bases at J, with 19 bases between the two ends. The CDR3 loop spans 15 amino acids. The germline V gene has CDR1 MNHEY and CDR2 SMNVEV (reference sequence). The sample is drawn from a study of T cell changes during pregnancy in multiple sclerosis. Using immunoSEQ multiplex PCR, the repertoire was profiled, and TCRdb retains in-frame clones only, with some absent. Counted here are about 79,000 clones, roughly 93% occurring once; the ten biggest clones make up around 0.75%. The source was peripheral blood, collected in the second trimester of pregnancy. The TCR originated in a female donor in good health, enrolled as a control in a pregnancy study. The chain joins TRBV27 to TRBJ1-5; perhaps TRBD1 as D (5 bases). The DNA of the CDR3 is TGTGCCAGCTCCTTCCGGGGGGGAGTAGATCAGCCCCAGCATTTT. Amino acid sequence: CASSFRGGVDQPQHF.